This T cell receptor beta chain was retrieved from a study of cytomegalovirus exposure and HLA in healthy donors. The CDR3 length is 12 residues. The germline V gene has CDR1 MNHEY and CDR2 SVGAGI. Trimming took 4 bases from V and 3 from J, leaving 6 bases between them. A note on this clone: The antigen remains unidentified.

Study outcomes and limitations: Analysis performed later found under 20,000 TCR beta sequences associated with HLA alleles at 0.05 false discovery rate.

The PCR employed 60 Vbeta primers together with 13 Jbeta primers. Only in-frame clones appear in the TCRdb table, and some are missing; sequencing was by immunoSEQ multiplex PCR. The sample lists about 60,000 clones; 70% were seen once. This TCR derives from a woman in her fifties or sixties in good health and CMV-seropositive. The sequenced sample consisted of PBMCs. V gene TRBV6-5 combines with J gene TRBJ1-2; D gene uncertain. CDR3 nucleotides: TGTGCCAGCAGTTTAACAGACTATGGCTACACCTTC. It codes for CASSLTDYGYTF.